This T cell receptor beta chain is drawn from a study of PD-L1 blockade in urothelial cancer. Overall study context: Patients initiated atezolizumab around 2014 at 1,200 mg intravenously every 3 weeks. Blood was subjected to analysis at 3 weeks (second dose) and 6 weeks following treatment start.

The CDR3 is made up of 15 amino acids. V gave up 3 bases and J gave up 5 bases; unmatched junction bases: 4. Germline V CDR1 and CDR2: MNHEY, SMNVEV (reference sequence). Clones were sequenced by immunoSEQ multiplex PCR, and TCRdb holds only the in-frame ones, with some missing. The data contain 70,000 to 90,000 clones, 85% of them singletons. Findings and caveats of the study: Blood TCR clonality below the median before treatment was a predictor of better survival.

Of note for this clone: Its antigen is not identified.

Time point given: pretreatment peripheral blood. All patients carried locally advanced or metastatic urothelial carcinoma. This TCR was recovered from a man aged 55 to 70 with urothelial cancer. The V call is TRBV27, the J call TRBJ2-2, with 9 bases lining up with TRBD1. The specimen was PBMCs, collected around atezolizumab (anti-PD-L1) treatment. This CDR3 is CASSLDRGETGELFF. The CDR3 DNA follows: TGTGCCAGCAGTTTGGACAGGGGAGAAACCGGGGAGCTGTTTTTT.